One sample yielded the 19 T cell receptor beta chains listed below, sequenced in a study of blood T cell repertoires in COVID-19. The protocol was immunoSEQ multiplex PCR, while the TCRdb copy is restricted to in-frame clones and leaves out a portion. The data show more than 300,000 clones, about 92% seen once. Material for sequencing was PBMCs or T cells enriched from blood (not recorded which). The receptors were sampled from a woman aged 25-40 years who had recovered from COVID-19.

For the CDR3, the DNA is TGTGCCATCAGTGGTGGGGCGCCGAACACTGAAGCTTTCTTT. Protein: CAISGGAPNTEAFF. The gene calls are TRBV10-3 and TRBJ1-1; weak D call: TRBD1 (5 bases). Looked up from germline, CDR1 is ENHRY and CDR2 is SYGVKD. This CDR3 region has 14 residues. Trimming stripped 4 bases from V and 1 base from J, with 10 bases between.

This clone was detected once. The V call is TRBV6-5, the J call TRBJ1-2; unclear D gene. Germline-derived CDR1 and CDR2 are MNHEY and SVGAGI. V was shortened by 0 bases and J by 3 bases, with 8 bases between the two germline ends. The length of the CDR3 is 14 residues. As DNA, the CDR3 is TGTGCCAGCAGTTACTCGTTAACAGACTATGGCTACACCTTC. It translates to CASSYSLTDYGYTF.

The CDR3 sequence: CASSWTPTYEQYF. The CDR3 DNA reads as TGTGCCAGCAGTTGGACTCCCACCTACGAGCAGTACTTC. This sequence joins TRBV2 and TRBJ2-7; D may be TRBD2 (5 bases). Deletions cut 5 bases from V and 2 bases from J, with 10 bases between. CDR1 is SNHLY, CDR2 FYNNEI, per germline. This CDR3 is built from 13 residues.

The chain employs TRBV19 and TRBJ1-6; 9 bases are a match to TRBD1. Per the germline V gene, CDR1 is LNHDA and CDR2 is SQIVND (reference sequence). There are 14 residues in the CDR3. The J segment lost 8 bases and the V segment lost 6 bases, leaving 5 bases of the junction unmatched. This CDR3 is CASSLTGGDSPLHF. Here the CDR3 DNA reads TGTGCCAGTAGCCTGACAGGGGGTGATTCACCCCTCCACTTT.

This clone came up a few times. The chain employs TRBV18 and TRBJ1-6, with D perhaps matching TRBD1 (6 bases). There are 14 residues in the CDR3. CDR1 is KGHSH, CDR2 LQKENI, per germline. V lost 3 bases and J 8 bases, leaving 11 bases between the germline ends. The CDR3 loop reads CASSPTGRDSPLHF. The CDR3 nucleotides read TGTGCCAGCTCACCGACAGGAAGGGATTCACCCCTCCACTTT.

The CDR3 here is CASRTGVVQGNTIYF. The CDR3 DNA follows: TGTGCCAGCAGAACAGGCGTGGTTCAAGGAAACACCATATATTTT. V usage is TRBV2 and J usage is TRBJ1-3; D perhaps matches TRBD1 (5 bases). In germline, CDR1 is SNHLY, CDR2 FYNNEI. V shed 6 bases and J shed 4 bases, with 16 bases lying between them. This CDR3 spans 15 amino acids.

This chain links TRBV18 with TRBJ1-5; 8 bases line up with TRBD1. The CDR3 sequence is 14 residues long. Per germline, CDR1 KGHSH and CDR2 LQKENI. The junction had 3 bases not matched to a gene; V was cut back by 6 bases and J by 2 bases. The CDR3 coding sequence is TGTGCCAGCTCGCAGACAGGGGGCAATCAGCCCCAGCATTTT. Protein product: CASSQTGGNQPQHF.

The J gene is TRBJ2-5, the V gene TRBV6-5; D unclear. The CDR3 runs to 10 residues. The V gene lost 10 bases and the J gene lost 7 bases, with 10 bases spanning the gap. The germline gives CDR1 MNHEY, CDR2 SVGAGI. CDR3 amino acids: CATFLRTQYF. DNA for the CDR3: TGTGCCACCTTCTTGAGGACCCAGTACTTC.

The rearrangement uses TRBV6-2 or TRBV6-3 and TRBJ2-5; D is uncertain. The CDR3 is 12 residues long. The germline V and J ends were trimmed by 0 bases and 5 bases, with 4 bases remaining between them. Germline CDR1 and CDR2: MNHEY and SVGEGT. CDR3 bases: TGTGCCAGCAGTTACTCCGTCGAGACCCAGTACTTC. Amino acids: CASSYSVETQYF.

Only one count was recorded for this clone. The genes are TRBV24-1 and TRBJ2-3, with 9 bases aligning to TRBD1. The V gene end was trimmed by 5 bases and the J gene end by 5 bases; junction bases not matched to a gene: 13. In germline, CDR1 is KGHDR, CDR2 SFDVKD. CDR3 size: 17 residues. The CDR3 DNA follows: TGTGCCACCAGTGCCCGTTCCCGGGACAGGGTAGTAGATACGCAGTATTTT. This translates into CATSARSRDRVVDTQYF.

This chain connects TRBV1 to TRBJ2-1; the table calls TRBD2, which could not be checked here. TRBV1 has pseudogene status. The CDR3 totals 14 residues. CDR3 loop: CTSSQKDSDNEQFF. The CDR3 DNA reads TGCACCAGCAGCCAAAAGGACTCGGACAATGAGCAGTTCTTC.

CDR3 sequence (DNA): TGTGCCAGCAGCCTTACTCCGACAGGACGTTCGTACAATGAGCAGTTCTTC. Its protein is CASSLTPTGRSYNEQFF. The rearrangement links TRBV2 to TRBJ2-1; maybe TRBD1 (6 bases). Between the trimmed V and J ends, which lost 6 bases and 4 bases, there was a span of 22 bases. The CDR3 runs to 17 residues. Germline loops: CDR1 SNHLY, CDR2 FYNNEI.

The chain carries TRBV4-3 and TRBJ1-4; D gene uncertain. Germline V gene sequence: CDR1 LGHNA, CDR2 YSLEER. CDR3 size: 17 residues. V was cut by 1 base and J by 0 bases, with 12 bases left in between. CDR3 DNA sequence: TGCGCCAGCAGCCAAGGAGGCCCGGGGTCAACTAATGAAAAACTGTTTTTT. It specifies CASSQGGPGSTNEKLFF.

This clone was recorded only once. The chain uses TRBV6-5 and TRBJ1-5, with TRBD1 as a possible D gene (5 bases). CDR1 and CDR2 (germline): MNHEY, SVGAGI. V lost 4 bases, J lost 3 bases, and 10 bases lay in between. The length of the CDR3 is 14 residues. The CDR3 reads CASSSDSNNQPQHF. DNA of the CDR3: TGTGCCAGCAGTTCTGACAGTAACAATCAGCCCCAGCATTTT.

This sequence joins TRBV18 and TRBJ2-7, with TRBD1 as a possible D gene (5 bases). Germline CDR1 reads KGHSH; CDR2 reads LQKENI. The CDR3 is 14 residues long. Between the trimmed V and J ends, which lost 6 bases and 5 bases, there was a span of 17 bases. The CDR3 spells CASSENPGYDEQYF. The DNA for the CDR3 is TGTGCCAGCTCCGAGAACCCAGGGTACGACGAGCAGTACTTC.

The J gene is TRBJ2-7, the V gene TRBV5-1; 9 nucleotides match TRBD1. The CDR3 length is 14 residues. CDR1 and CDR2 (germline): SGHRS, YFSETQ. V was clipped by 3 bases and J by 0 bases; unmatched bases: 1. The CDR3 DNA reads TGCGCCAGCAGCTCGGGACAGGGCTCCTACGAGCAGTACTTC. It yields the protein CASSSGQGSYEQYF.

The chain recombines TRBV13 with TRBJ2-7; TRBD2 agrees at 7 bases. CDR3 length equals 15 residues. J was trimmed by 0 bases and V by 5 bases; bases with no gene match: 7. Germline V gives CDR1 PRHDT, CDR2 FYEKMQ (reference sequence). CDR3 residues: CASSRGGGLSYEQYF. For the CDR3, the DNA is TGTGCCAGCAGCCGGGGCGGGGGACTCTCCTACGAGCAGTACTTC.

This chain's CDR3 is CASSLGRDSYEQYF. The DNA of the CDR3 is TGCGCCAGCAGCTTGGGGCGGGACTCCTACGAGCAGTACTTC. This chain joins TRBV5-1 and TRBJ2-7, with D perhaps matching TRBD2 (6 bases). This CDR3 is 14 amino acids long. The V gene lost 0 bases and the J gene lost 0 bases, with 7 bases spanning the gap. In germline, CDR1 is SGHRS, CDR2 YFSETQ. Based on the CDR3 plus reference TRBV5-1 and TRBJ2-7, the full variable domain is KAGVTQTPRYLIKTRGQQVTLSCSPISGHRSVSWYQQTPGQGLQFLFEYFSETQRNKGNFPGRFSGRQFSNSRSEMNVSTLELGDSALYLCASSLGRDSYEQYFGPGTRLTVT.

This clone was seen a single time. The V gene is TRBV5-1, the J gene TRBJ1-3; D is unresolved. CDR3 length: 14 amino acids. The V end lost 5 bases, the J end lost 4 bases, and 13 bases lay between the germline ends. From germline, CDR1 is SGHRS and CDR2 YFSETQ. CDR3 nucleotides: TGCGCCAGCAGTCGCGAGGGAGAAGGAAACACCATATATTTT. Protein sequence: CASSREGEGNTIYF.